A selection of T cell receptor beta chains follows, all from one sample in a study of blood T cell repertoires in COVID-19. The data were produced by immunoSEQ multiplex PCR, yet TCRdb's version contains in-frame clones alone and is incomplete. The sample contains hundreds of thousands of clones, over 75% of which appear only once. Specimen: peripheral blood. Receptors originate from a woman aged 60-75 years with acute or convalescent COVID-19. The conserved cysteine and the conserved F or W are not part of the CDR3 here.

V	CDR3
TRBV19	ASNGIPTNQPQH
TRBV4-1	ASRSVLRGRNTEAF
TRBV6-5	ASHPLTGPAYEQY
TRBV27	ASGSLGAGNEKLF
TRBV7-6	ASSLDQGTGSTDTQY
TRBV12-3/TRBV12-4	ASRTTGNTEAF
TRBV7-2	ASSFQGAGEKLF
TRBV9	ASSVAGVNTGELF
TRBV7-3	ASSLEGGDRPYEQY
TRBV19	ASSFDRGGNTEAF
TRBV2	ASSEGAGAYEQY
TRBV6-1	ASSETPRGIEPQH
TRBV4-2	ASSRDRGRETQY
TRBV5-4	ASSEGGLNQPQH
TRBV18	ASSPLGLAASTDTQY
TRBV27	ASSLLGQPQH
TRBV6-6	ASSYEGTEKLF
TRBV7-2	ASSLHRASYEQY
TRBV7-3	ASTGGQGREKLF
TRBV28	ASSLLAGGPIPYGYT
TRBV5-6	ASSFPGTGTDTQY
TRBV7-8	ASSLASQGKTEAF
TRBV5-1	ASSDRGSYGYT
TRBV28	ASSLGQGTDNEQF
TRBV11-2	ASSLAGMNTEAF
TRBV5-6	ASSLVEGRAF
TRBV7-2	ASSAQGNEKLF
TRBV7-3	ASITTGVGNYGYT
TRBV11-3	ASSPKQRLAGWIEQF
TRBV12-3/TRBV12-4	ASSLGGRPLH
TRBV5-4	ASSFRSGTQRTDTQY
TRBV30	AWSGFLTGAGGYT
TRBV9	ASSKGQWGGYT
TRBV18	ASSRTGTFTGELF
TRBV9	ASPQRTTSGNTQY
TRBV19	ASRRQGDNYGYT